The clone carrying this T cell receptor (beta chain) was seen a handful of times. TCRdb reprocessed the 5' RACE reads with MiXCR, giving one entry per CDR3 protein. The sample has about 1.7 million distinct CDR3 sequences, roughly a third seen once. Deletions cut 6 bases from V and 0 bases from J, with 9 bases between. Germline values: CDR1 SNHLY, CDR2 FYNNEI. The CDR3 has 14 amino acids. The sample comes from a study of identical twins. The sequencing sample was made of cord blood. J is TRBJ2-1 and V is TRBV2; the D is unclear. The clonotype comes from a newborn girl in good health. The CDR3 spells CASRVTTSYNEQFF. The CDR3 nucleotides read TGTGCCAGCAGGGTCACTACCTCCTACAATGAGCAGTTCTTC.